This TCR beta chain was identified in a study of T-cell memory formation after mild COVID-19. General study results and limits: Nothing confirmed that second-wave clones peaking on day 37 were specific for SARS-CoV-2. Contracting clones localized mainly to CM and EM when CD4+ and mainly to EMRA when CD8+.

This clonotype was seen a few times. Its antigen remains unknown. TCRdb itself ran the 5' RACE reads through MiXCR, one entry per CDR3 protein. The sample holds 450,000 to 650,000 distinct CDR3 sequences, roughly a fifth seen once. Sequencing was performed on PBMCs or a T cell subset sorted from them (not recorded which). This TCR came from an adult woman who had mild COVID-19 (a few samples of this study predate the infection). Cell type and time point are not known.

The CDR3 spells CASSLSRGARTEAFF. CDR3 nucleotide sequence: TGTGCCAGCAGTTTATCGCGGGGGGCGCGGACTGAAGCTTTCTTT. The chain links TRBV12-3 or TRBV12-4 to TRBJ1-1; maybe TRBD1 (6 bases). The CDR3 length is 15 residues. V lost 2 bases and J lost 5, with 15 bases in between.